The 2 T cell receptor beta chains reported below all come from one sample, sequenced in a study of identical twins. Using its own MiXCR run on the 5' RACE reads, TCRdb lists one record per CDR3 protein. The data hold some 440,000 distinct CDR3 sequences, with less than 25% observed a single time. These data also featured in a second study, about T cells expressing NK-cell markers.

The sequenced sample consisted of CD4+ T cells sorted from blood. The receptors stem from a woman between 18 and 29 years old in good health.

The sample holds a few counts of this clonotype. The chain uses TRBV5-5 and TRBJ1-2, with TRBD1 identical over 7 bases. The J segment lost 3 bases and the V segment lost 4 bases, leaving 6 bases of the junction unmatched. CDR3 size: 14 residues. Germline CDR1 is SGHKS and CDR2 is YYEKEE (reference sequence). CDR3 bases: TGTGCCAGCAGCATGGGGACAGTTTACTATGGCTACACCTTC. Amino acid sequence: CASSMGTVYYGYTF.

In its sample, this clonotype was seen many times. The rearrangement links TRBV5-1 to TRBJ1-1, with D unresolved. Germline CDR1 SGHRS, CDR2 YFSETQ. This CDR3 comprises 14 residues. Trimming removed 0 bases at V and 0 bases at J, with 6 bases between. For the CDR3, the DNA is TGCGCCAGCAGCTTGGAGCCAGTGAACACTGAAGCTTTCTTT. Residues: CASSLEPVNTEAFF.